This T cell receptor (beta chain) is from a study of OX40 agonist ivuxolimab in advanced cancers. Germline V gene data show CDR1 as MNHEY and CDR2 as SMNVEV (reference sequence). Trimming removed 2 bases at V and 4 bases at J, with 8 bases between. This CDR3 contains 13 residues. Profiled with immunoSEQ multiplex PCR; TCRdb holds only in-frame clones, not every one. The sample has about 89,000 clones, more than 75% seen once. The V and J genes are TRBV27 and TRBJ1-1; D gene unclear. The material was CD4+ or CD8+ T cells sorted from blood, obtained in a trial of the OX40 agonist ivuxolimab. This receptor was identified in an adult with an advanced solid tumor such as melanoma, head and neck, liver or kidney cancer. CDR3 in DNA: TGTGCCAGCAGTTTAGTCCAACGCACTGAAGCTTTCTTT. Translating gives CASSLVQRTEAFF.